A single sample gave rise to the 8 T cell receptor beta chains below, sequenced in a study of blood T cell repertoires in COVID-19. The data were produced by immunoSEQ multiplex PCR, yet TCRdb's version contains in-frame clones alone and is incomplete. Counted here are roughly 180,000 clones, 70% to 90% occurring once; the ten biggest clones make up around 5.4%. The sample was peripheral blood. These receptors originate from a woman between 50 and 59 years old with COVID-19, enrolled during active disease.

Comments on this clone: One junction end disagrees with the germline gene, perhaps due to a read error. V usage is TRBV5-4 and J usage is TRBJ2-7; possible D gene TRBD1, 5 bases. CDR3 length: 14 amino acids. The germline CDR1 and CDR2 sequences are SGHNT and YYREEE (reference sequence). CDR3 residues: CASSQIGHPYGQYF. CDR3 sequence (DNA): TGTGCCAGCAGTCAAATCGGACACCCCTACGGGCAGTACTTC.

Details on this clone: The sample holds other DNA sequences that translate to the same CDR3. V is TRBV2 and J is TRBJ2-5; 14 bases line up with TRBD2. The CDR3 totals 15 residues. Losses at the gene ends were 6 bases for V and 2 bases for J; bases not matched to a gene: 2. The germline gives CDR1 SNHLY, CDR2 FYNNEI. The CDR3 loop is CASRRLAGGQETQYF. CDR3 DNA: TGTGCCAGCAGGAGACTAGCGGGGGGGCAAGAGACCCAGTACTTC.

The chain combines TRBV14 with TRBJ1-2, with unresolved D. CDR3 length: 14 amino acids. The V gene's germline CDR1 is SGHDN and CDR2 FVKESK. V was cut by 4 bases and J by 8 bases, with 17 bases left in between. The CDR3 DNA reads TGTGCCAGCAGCCGAACCTCGGGTTCTTTCGGCTACACCTTC. Amino acids: CASSRTSGSFGYTF.

There are a few counts of this clone. The rearrangement joins TRBV6-5 to TRBJ2-7; 12 bases fit TRBD2. CDR1 is MNHEY, CDR2 SVGAGI, per germline. V lost 6 bases and J lost 6; bases outside the gene matches: 9. The CDR3 is made up of 15 amino acids. The CDR3 nucleotides read TGTGCCAGCAGCTCCGGCGGGGGACTAGCGGGCGAGCAGTACTTC. Translation: CASSSGGGLAGEQYF.

The genes are TRBV4-1 and TRBJ2-7, with 9 bases that match TRBD2. The CDR3 is 16 residues long. The germline V gene has CDR1 MGHRA and CDR2 YSYEKL. J lost 3 bases, V lost 0 bases, and 6 bases had no gene match. CDR3 amino acids: CASSQELRGGGYEQYF. CDR3 DNA sequence: TGCGCCAGCAGCCAAGAGTTGCGGGGGGGCGGCTACGAGCAGTACTTC.

The genes are TRBV3-1 (or the pseudogene TRBV3-2) and TRBJ2-1, with a tentative D call TRBD1 (7 bases). CDR1 and CDR2 from the germline V gene are LGHDT and YNNKEL (reference sequence). V was clipped by 4 bases and J by 9 bases, with 16 bases between them. The CDR3 contains 14 residues. The CDR3 sequence: CASSPQSQGGEQFF. In DNA form, the CDR3 reads TGTGCCAGCAGCCCTCAGAGCCAGGGGGGTGAGCAGTTCTTC.

This clone was observed a single time. The chain combines TRBV6-6 with TRBJ1-2, with a possible D match to TRBD1 (5 bases). V lost 0 bases and J lost 4, with 12 bases in between. The CDR3 has 15 amino acids. CDR1 and CDR2 from the germline V gene are MNHNY and SVGAGI (reference sequence). In DNA, the CDR3 is TGTGCCAGCAGTTACTCGGCAGGGAACCCCTATGGCTACACCTTC. Its translation: CASSYSAGNPYGYTF.

The CDR3 protein is CASSYGGGARSSGNTIYF. DNA of the CDR3: TGTGCCAGCAGCTATGGGGGAGGAGCCAGGAGCTCTGGAAACACCATATATTTT. V is TRBV3-1 (or the pseudogene TRBV3-2) and J is TRBJ1-3; a possible D gene is TRBD1 (5 bases). The germline V and J ends were trimmed by 5 bases and 0 bases, with 20 bases remaining between them. The length of the CDR3 is 18 residues. In germline, CDR1 is LGHDT, CDR2 YNNKEL (reference sequence).